This note documents a single TCR beta chain sequence. Its antigen is undetermined. This cohort consisted of healthy bone marrow donors. These data belong to a study of cytomegalovirus exposure and HLA in healthy donors. Study information: Unique TCR beta sequences numbering approximately 120 million came from some 200 million T cells in an earlier analysis.

Study results and limitations: Certain sequence variants were highly shared and formed a cluster, and this cluster was likely a sequencing artifact. Serostatus for CMV was the only available immune exposure information.

A multiplex PCR was run with 60 Vbeta primers and 13 Jbeta primers. Using immunoSEQ multiplex PCR, the repertoire was profiled, and TCRdb retains in-frame clones only, with some absent. Of more than 85,000 clones detected, roughly 80% appear once; the ten largest clones hold less than 15%. The CDR3 has 12 residues. The germline V and J ends were trimmed by 1 base and 5 bases, with 5 bases remaining between them. CDR1 and CDR2 (germline): PRHDT, FYEKMQ (reference sequence). The chain links TRBV13 to TRBJ1-2; D is unresolved. Sequences were obtained from PBMCs. The receptor's source is a male donor in good health and CMV-seropositive. The CDR3 reads CASSLASYGYTF. The CDR3, as DNA: TGTGCCAGCAGCTTAGCGAGTTATGGCTACACCTTC.